A single T cell receptor (beta chain) is shown here with its context. This entry comes from a study of blood T cell repertoires in COVID-19. Per the study methods: Reference gene primer amplification in the assay estimated nucleated cell counts. Sequencing was performed with immunoSEQ multiplex PCR; in TCRdb, only in-frame clones are kept and a portion is missing. V, J and clone size are those of that table, while D and trimming were read from the DNA. The sample consists of over 100,000 clones, around 80% of them appearing once. Germline CDR1 reads SGHNT; CDR2 reads YYREEE (reference sequence). CDR3 size: 14 residues. Trimming took 0 bases from V and 3 from J, leaving 9 bases between them.

Sequenced input: peripheral blood. The sequence was collected from a woman aged 70-85 years with acute or convalescent COVID-19. The chain links TRBV5-4 to TRBJ1-1, with D tentatively TRBD1 (5 bases). As DNA, the CDR3 is TGTGCCAGCAGCTTGGCAGGGAGGTACACTGAAGCTTTCTTT. It translates to CASSLAGRYTEAFF.